This TCR beta chain was retrieved from a study of identical twins. Regarding the study as a whole: Beta out-of-frame sequences showed weaker excess twin sharing. Invariant MAIT and iNKT cells could partly confound zero-insertion analyses. Fewer insertions characterized abundant cord blood beta clonotypes, whereas memory repertoires showed none.

In germline, CDR1 is SGHRS, CDR2 YFSETQ. V dropped 2 bases and J dropped 6; count of bases not matched to a gene: 23. This CDR3 contains 20 residues. Only a few counts were recorded for this clonotype. Its antigen is as yet unknown. Every one of the donors was a healthy Caucasian. TCRdb reprocessed the 5' RACE reads via MiXCR and lists one record per CDR3 protein. Counted here are hundreds of thousands of distinct CDR3 sequences, 6.1% occurring once; the ten biggest clones make up around 1.9%. This TCR came from a man younger than 30 in good health. Sequencing was done on a sample of naive T cells sorted from blood. The chain uses TRBV5-1 and TRBJ2-3; 8 bases fit TRBD2. CDR3 loop: CASSFGTQPGPRGGLDTQYF. Written as DNA, the CDR3 is TGCGCCAGCAGCTTCGGGACCCAACCCGGACCCCGGGGGGGATTGGATACGCAGTATTTT.